Shown below are 24 T cell receptor beta chains from a single sample sequenced in a study of T-cell memory formation after mild COVID-19 (dated by TCRdb to the early 2020s). Library prep was done by 5' RACE. Sequencing was carried out with an Illumina NovaSeq 6000. The public reads were reanalyzed by TCRdb: fastp trimming at Q25, MiXCR alignment, in-frame beta chains only. Every CDR3 protein is listed once, alongside the most common genes and DNA of its rows. Across this sample there are over 120,000 distinct CDR3 sequences, with about 19% seen only once. About 2.3% of the sample belongs to the ten largest clones. Sequenced input: PBMCs or a T cell subset sorted from them (not recorded which). These receptors came from an adult woman who had mild COVID-19 (a few samples of this study predate the infection). The sample titles of this study are shuffled in the database, so cell type and time point are left out; the donor was told from shared clones.

Only a few counts were recorded for this clonotype. This chain connects TRBV11-2 to TRBJ2-1; 11 nucleotides line up with TRBD2. CDR3 length: 16 amino acids. Germline CDR1 reads SGHAT; CDR2 reads FQNNGV. V shed 5 bases, J shed 0 bases, and the junction held 3 bases outside the gene matches. CDR3 in amino acids: CASSITSGSSYNEQFF. The CDR3 DNA is TGTGCCAGCAGCATCACTAGCGGGAGCTCCTACAATGAGCAGTTCTTC.

This clonotype has just a few counts. The chain has TRBV4-3 and TRBJ2-3; perhaps TRBD1 as D (7 bases). The V gene's germline CDR1 is LGHNA and CDR2 YSLEER. The CDR3 is 15 residues long. Between the trimmed V and J ends, which lost 2 bases and 4 bases, there was a span of 13 bases. The CDR3 is CASSQPGGGADTQYF. For the CDR3, the DNA is TGCGCCAGCAGCCAACCCGGAGGGGGCGCAGATACGCAGTATTTT.

This clonotype has a single count. V usage is TRBV6-5 and J usage is TRBJ1-1, with D possibly TRBD1 on 6 matching bases. CDR3 size: 14 residues. Trimming cost V 5 bases and J 3 bases, with 13 bases left between them. Germline V lookup: CDR1 MNHEY, CDR2 SVGAGI. The CDR3 reads CASSGDRRDTEAFF. The DNA for the CDR3 is TGTGCCAGCAGTGGCGACAGGCGGGACACTGAAGCTTTCTTT.

The V and J genes are TRBV9 and TRBJ2-6; D is unresolved. This CDR3 comprises 13 residues. CDR1 and CDR2 (germline): SGDLS, YYNGEE. The V and J ends lost 1 base and 2 bases respectively, with 1 base between them. The CDR3 here is CASSVPGANVLTF. Written as DNA, the CDR3 is TGTGCCAGCAGCGTACCTGGGGCCAACGTCCTGACTTTC.

The rearrangement joins TRBV4-1 to TRBJ1-2, with a possible D match to TRBD1 (6 bases). The CDR3 loop spans 15 amino acids. Germline CDR1 and CDR2: MGHRA and YSYEKL. V dropped 1 base and J dropped 1 base, with 10 bases sitting between them. The CDR3 loop is CASSQGAGVNYGYTF. The CDR3 DNA is TGCGCCAGCAGCCAAGGGGCAGGGGTTAACTATGGCTACACCTTC.

This clonotype has more than one count but fewer than ten. CDR3 DNA sequence: TGTGCCACGTCACAGGGGAAGGTCAATCAGCCCCAGCATTTT. It translates to CATSQGKVNQPQHF. The V call is TRBV2, the J call TRBJ1-5; 7 bases match TRBD1. J was trimmed by 3 bases and V by 10 bases; bases with no gene match: 9. This CDR3 spans 14 amino acids. Germline V gives CDR1 SNHLY, CDR2 FYNNEI.

This clonotype was counted a few times. This chain links TRBV5-5 with TRBJ2-5; 9 bases map to TRBD1. The ends lost 0 bases at V and 4 bases at J; junction bases unmatched: 7. The CDR3 consists of 16 residues. Germline CDR1 is SGHKS and CDR2 is YYEKEE (reference sequence). CDR3 sequence reads: CASSLVGTGTVETQYF. The DNA for the CDR3 is TGTGCCAGCAGCTTGGTTGGGACAGGGACGGTAGAGACCCAGTACTTC. Variable domain in full (rest from reference TRBV5-5 and TRBJ2-5): DAGVTQSPTHLIKTRGQQVTLRCSPISGHKSVSWYQQVLGQGPQFIFQYYEKEERGRGNFPDRFSARQFPNYSSELNVNALLLGDSALYLCASSLVGTGTVETQYFGPGTRLLVL.

This clonotype turned up a few times. The chain couples TRBV5-1 to TRBJ1-2; perhaps TRBD1 as D (6 bases). The V gene's germline CDR1 is SGHRS and CDR2 YFSETQ. There are 18 residues in the CDR3. The V end was cut by 1 base, the J end by 4 bases, with 23 bases between. CDR3 sequence reads: CASSLSTGLLTGSYGYTF. The CDR3 region has the DNA TGCGCCAGCAGCTTGTCGACAGGACTATTGACGGGTAGCTATGGCTACACCTTC.

This clonotype was seen more than once but under ten times. The V call is TRBV6-6, the J call TRBJ2-3; a weak D match, TRBD2 (5 bases). The germline gives CDR1 MNHNY, CDR2 SVGAGI (reference sequence). The V and J ends lost 5 bases and 3 bases respectively, with 15 bases between them. This CDR3 has 15 amino acids. In DNA, the CDR3 is TGTGCCAGCAGTCAGTACGGCCGGGATACAGATACGCAGTATTTT. Translation: CASSQYGRDTDTQYF.

This clonotype appeared a few times. J is TRBJ2-3 and V is TRBV4-1; 10 bases line up with TRBD2. Per germline, CDR1 MGHRA and CDR2 YSYEKL. V dropped 0 bases and J dropped 10; count of bases not matched to a gene: 13. This CDR3 comprises 17 residues. The CDR3 loop reads CASSQDVSGGVRIAQYF. In DNA form, the CDR3 reads TGCGCCAGCAGCCAAGATGTAAGCGGGGGGGTGAGGATCGCGCAGTATTTT.

V gene TRBV6-5 combines with J gene TRBJ1-6, with D tentatively TRBD1 (6 bases). CDR1 is MNHEY, CDR2 SVGAGI, per germline. The CDR3 sequence is 15 residues long. The V end lost 2 bases, the J end lost 7 bases, and 12 bases lay between the germline ends. The CDR3 coding sequence is TGTGCCAGCAGTTACACAGGACAGAACAATTCACCCCTCCACTTT. Translation gives CASSYTGQNNSPLHF.

The rearrangement joins TRBV25-1 to TRBJ2-3; tentatively, D is TRBD1 (5 bases). Germline CDR1 reads MGHDK; CDR2 reads SYGVNS. The CDR3 runs to 15 residues. Trimming pared 6 bases from V and 2 bases from J, leaving 15 bases between. The CDR3 DNA sequence: TGTGCCAGCAGCCCGGTGGCAGGGAACACAGATACGCAGTATTTT. Translation: CASSPVAGNTDTQYF.

The rearrangement uses TRBV4-1 and TRBJ2-2; tentatively, D is TRBD1 (6 bases). CDR1 is MGHRA and CDR2 is YSYEKL in the germline V gene. The V gene lost 0 bases and the J gene lost 6 bases, with 17 bases spanning the gap. This CDR3 region has 17 residues. The CDR3 protein is CASSQEGGPRRSGELFF. CDR3 nucleotides: TGCGCCAGCAGCCAAGAAGGGGGACCCAGAAGATCCGGGGAGCTGTTTTTT.

This clonotype has a count of ten or more. Its ends do not fully match the called genes, so a read error is possible. Written as DNA, the CDR3 is TGCGCCAGCAGCTTCGGGGAGACCCAGTACTTC. This codes for CASSFGETQYF. This chain joins TRBV12-3 or TRBV12-4 and TRBJ2-5, with no clear D. This CDR3 is 11 amino acids long.

V is TRBV14 and J is TRBJ1-1; D might be TRBD1 (6 bases). V lost 4 bases, J lost 0 bases, and 15 bases lay in between. Per germline, CDR1 SGHDN and CDR2 FVKESK. The CDR3 sequence is 16 residues long. The CDR3 DNA sequence: TGTGCCAGCAGCCCGGACAAGACAGGTTTGAACACTGAAGCTTTCTTT. This codes for CASSPDKTGLNTEAFF.

The V gene is TRBV27, the J gene TRBJ2-7; 10 positions match TRBD2. V dropped 3 bases and J dropped 1; count of bases not matched to a gene: 0. The CDR3 extends over 14 amino acids. Germline CDR1 reads MNHEY; CDR2 reads SMNVEV (reference sequence). CDR3 loop: CASSFSGRSYEQYF. The CDR3 bases are TGTGCCAGCAGTTTTAGCGGGAGGTCCTACGAGCAGTACTTC.

This clonotype was observed a few times. The V and J genes are TRBV7-8 and TRBJ2-3; no definite D call. CDR3 length: 14 amino acids. Germline values: CDR1 SGHVS, CDR2 FQNEAQ. The ends were cut back, 2 bases at V and 3 bases at J, with 9 bases in the middle. Written as DNA, the CDR3 is TGTGCCAGCAGCTTATCGCTAGTTACAGATACGCAGTATTTT. This codes for CASSLSLVTDTQYF.

The gene calls are TRBV5-1 and TRBJ2-3, with 13 bases aligning to TRBD2. CDR1 and CDR2 (germline): SGHRS, YFSETQ. The CDR3 length is 14 residues. V lost 7 bases, J lost 5 bases, and 4 bases stayed unmatched. CDR3 loop: CASGLAGAGDTQYF. The CDR3 DNA reads TGCGCCAGCGGACTAGCGGGAGCGGGAGATACGCAGTATTTT.

The chain recombines TRBV12-5 with TRBJ1-1; no definite D call. This CDR3 region has 15 residues. V was shortened by 1 base and J by 0 bases, with 9 bases between the two germline ends. Germline values: CDR1 LGHNT, CDR2 FRNRAP. In nucleotides, the CDR3 is TGTGCTAGTGGTTTGGGCCCCCCCTTGAACACTGAAGCTTTCTTT. It yields the protein CASGLGPPLNTEAFF. Full variable domain (missing parts from reference TRBV12-5 and TRBJ1-1): DARVTQTPRHKVTEMGQEVTMRCQPILGHNTVFWYRQTMMQGLELLAYFRNRAPLDDSGMPKDRFSAEMPDATLATLKIQPSEPRDSAVYFCASGLGPPLNTEAFFGQGTRLTVV.

The table lists this clonotype with many counts. The chain joins TRBV6-5 to TRBJ2-2; no firm D call. The ends were cut back, 2 bases at V and 5 bases at J, with 6 bases in the middle. The CDR3 consists of 13 residues. Germline loops: CDR1 MNHEY, CDR2 SVGAGI. The CDR3 is CASSYRTTGELFF. DNA of the CDR3: TGTGCCAGCAGTTACCGTACGACCGGGGAGCTGTTTTTT.

The rearrangement uses TRBV11-3 and TRBJ1-1; D perhaps matches TRBD1 (5 bases). The CDR3 runs 16 residues. Germline V CDR1 and CDR2: SGHNT, YENEEA. V was clipped by 5 bases and J by 2 bases, with 18 bases between them. The CDR3 bases are TGTGCCAGCAGCACCTTCCCGGGACGAGCTAACACTGAAGCTTTCTTT. Amino acid sequence: CASSTFPGRANTEAFF.

CDR3 amino acids: CASSTRPSAGGITQYF. The CDR3 DNA reads TGTGCCAGCAGTACCCGCCCTTCAGCGGGGGGGATTACCCAGTACTTC. This chain uses TRBV12-3 or TRBV12-4 with TRBJ2-5; 10 bases map to TRBD2. This CDR3 region has 16 residues. V lost 5 bases and J lost 8; bases outside the gene matches: 14.

This clonotype has more than one count but fewer than ten. The chain uses TRBV12-3 or TRBV12-4 and TRBJ2-1, with 7 nucleotides matching TRBD1. Trimming at V came to 7 bases and at J to 8 bases, leaving 14 bases not matched to a gene. The CDR3 totals 15 residues. CDR3 amino acids: CASISAGQVFDEQFF. CDR3 sequence (DNA): TGTGCCAGCATTTCTGCAGGACAGGTCTTTGATGAGCAGTTCTTC.

This clonotype was observed a few times. The chain employs TRBV5-1 and TRBJ2-1; maybe TRBD1 (8 bases). The CDR3 runs 17 residues. The germline V gene encodes CDR1 SGHRS and CDR2 YFSETQ. Trimming cost V 4 bases and J 8 bases, with 25 bases left between them. The CDR3 coding sequence is TGCGCCAGCAGCAGAAGGACAGGGAGCGGGGACTGGGATGAGCAGTTCTTC. Translation gives CASSRRTGSGDWDEQFF.